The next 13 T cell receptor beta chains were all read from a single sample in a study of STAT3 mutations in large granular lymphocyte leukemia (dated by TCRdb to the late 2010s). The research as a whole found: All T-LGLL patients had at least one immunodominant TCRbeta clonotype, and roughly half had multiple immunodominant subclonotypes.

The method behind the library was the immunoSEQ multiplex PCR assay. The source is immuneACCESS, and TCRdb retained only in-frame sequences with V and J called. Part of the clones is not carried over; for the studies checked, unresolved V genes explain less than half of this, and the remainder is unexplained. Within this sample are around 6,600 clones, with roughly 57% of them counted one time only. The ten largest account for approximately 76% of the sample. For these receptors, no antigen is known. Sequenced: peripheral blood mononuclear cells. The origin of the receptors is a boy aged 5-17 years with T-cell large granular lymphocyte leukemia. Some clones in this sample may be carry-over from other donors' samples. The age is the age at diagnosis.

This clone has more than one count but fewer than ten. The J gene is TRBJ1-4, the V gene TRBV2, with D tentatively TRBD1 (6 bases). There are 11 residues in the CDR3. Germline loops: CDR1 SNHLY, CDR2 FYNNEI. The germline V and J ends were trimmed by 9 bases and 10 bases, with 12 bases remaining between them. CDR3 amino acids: CASGGPGKLFF. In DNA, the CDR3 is TGTGCCAGTGGGGGCCCGGGAAAACTGTTTTTT.

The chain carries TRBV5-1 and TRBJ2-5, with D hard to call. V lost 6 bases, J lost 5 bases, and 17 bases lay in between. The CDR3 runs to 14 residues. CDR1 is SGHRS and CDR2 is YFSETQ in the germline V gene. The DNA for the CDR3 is TGCGCCAGCACCCATCAGGCGCCCGGGGAGACCCAGTACTTC. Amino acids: CASTHQAPGETQYF. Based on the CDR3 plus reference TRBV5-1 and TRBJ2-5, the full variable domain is KAGVTQTPRYLIKTRGQQVTLSCSPISGHRSVSWYQQTPGQGLQFLFEYFSETQRNKGNFPGRFSGRQFSNSRSEMNVSTLELGDSALYLCASTHQAPGETQYFGPGTRLLVL.

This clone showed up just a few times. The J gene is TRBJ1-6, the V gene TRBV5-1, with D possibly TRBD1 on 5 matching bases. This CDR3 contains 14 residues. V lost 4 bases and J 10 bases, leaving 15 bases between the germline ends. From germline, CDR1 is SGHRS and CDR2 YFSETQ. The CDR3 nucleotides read TGCGCCAGCAGCCCCGCTGGGGCTGGCTCACCCCTCCACTTT. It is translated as CASSPAGAGSPLHF.

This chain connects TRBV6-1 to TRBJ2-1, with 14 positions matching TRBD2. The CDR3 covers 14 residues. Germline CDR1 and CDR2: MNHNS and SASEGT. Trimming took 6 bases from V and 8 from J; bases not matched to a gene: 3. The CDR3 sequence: CASSGTSGSDEQFF. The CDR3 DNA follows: TGTGCCAGCAGCGGGACTAGCGGGAGTGATGAGCAGTTCTTC.

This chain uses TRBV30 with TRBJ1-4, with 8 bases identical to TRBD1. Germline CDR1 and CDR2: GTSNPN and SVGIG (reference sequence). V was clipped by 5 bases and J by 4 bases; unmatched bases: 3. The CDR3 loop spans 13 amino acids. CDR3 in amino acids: CAWQGAGNEKLFF. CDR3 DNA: TGTGCCTGGCAGGGGGCGGGTAATGAAAAACTGTTTTTT.

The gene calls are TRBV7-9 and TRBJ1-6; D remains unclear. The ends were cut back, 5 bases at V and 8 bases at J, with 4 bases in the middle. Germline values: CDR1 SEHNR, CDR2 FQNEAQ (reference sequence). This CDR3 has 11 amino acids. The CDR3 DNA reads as TGTGCCAGCAGCCGGGATTCACCCCTCCACTTT. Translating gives CASSRDSPLHF.

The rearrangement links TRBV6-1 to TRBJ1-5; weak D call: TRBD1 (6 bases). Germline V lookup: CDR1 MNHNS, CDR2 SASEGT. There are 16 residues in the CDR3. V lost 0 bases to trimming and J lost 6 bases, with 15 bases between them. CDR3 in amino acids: CASSEARGASGQPQHF. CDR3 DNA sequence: TGTGCCAGCAGTGAAGCGCGGGGGGCAAGTGGTCAGCCCCAGCATTTT.

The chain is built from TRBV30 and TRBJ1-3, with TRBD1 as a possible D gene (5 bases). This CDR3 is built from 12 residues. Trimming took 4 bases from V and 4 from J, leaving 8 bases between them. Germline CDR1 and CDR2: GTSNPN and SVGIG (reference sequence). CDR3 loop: CAWKGVGNTIYF. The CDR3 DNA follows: TGTGCCTGGAAAGGGGTAGGAAACACCATATATTTT.

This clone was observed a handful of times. CDR3 amino acids: CASSESGTGGGEQYF. In DNA form, the CDR3 reads TGCGCCAGCAGTGAGTCTGGGACAGGGGGAGGCGAGCAGTACTTC. V usage is TRBV10-2 and J usage is TRBJ2-7; 11 positions agree with TRBD1. The V gene's germline CDR1 is WSHSY and CDR2 SAAADI. The CDR3 covers 15 residues. Trimming took 0 bases from V and 6 from J; bases not matched to a gene: 4.

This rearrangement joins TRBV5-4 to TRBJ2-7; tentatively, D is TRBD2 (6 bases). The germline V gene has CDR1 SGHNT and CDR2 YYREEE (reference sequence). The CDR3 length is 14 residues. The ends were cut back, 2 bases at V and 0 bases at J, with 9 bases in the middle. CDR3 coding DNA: TGTGCCAGCAGCTTTGGCGGGGCCTCCTACGAGCAGTACTTC. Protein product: CASSFGGASYEQYF.

CDR3 amino acids: CAIAARTATSYEQYF. CDR3 DNA sequence: TGTGCCATCGCCGCCCGGACAGCGACATCCTACGAGCAGTACTTC. The chain couples TRBV10-3 to TRBJ2-7, with a weak D call TRBD1 (6 bases). With 8 bases removed from V and 1 base from J, the gap between germline ends came to 18 bases. Per the germline V gene, CDR1 is ENHRY and CDR2 is SYGVKD. CDR3 length equals 15 residues.

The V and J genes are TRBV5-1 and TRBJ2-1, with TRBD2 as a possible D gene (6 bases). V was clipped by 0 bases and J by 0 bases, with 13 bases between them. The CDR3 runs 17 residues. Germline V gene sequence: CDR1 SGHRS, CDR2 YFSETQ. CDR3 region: CASSLVGGHNSYNEQFF. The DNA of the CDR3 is TGCGCCAGCAGCTTGGTGGGAGGACATAACTCCTACAATGAGCAGTTCTTC.

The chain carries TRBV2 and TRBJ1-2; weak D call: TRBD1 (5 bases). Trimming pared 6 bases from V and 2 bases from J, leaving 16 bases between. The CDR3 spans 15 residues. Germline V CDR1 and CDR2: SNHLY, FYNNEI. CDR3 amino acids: CASSRGPRENYGYTF. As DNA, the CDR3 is TGTGCCAGCAGCCGGGGACCCAGGGAGAACTATGGCTACACCTTC.